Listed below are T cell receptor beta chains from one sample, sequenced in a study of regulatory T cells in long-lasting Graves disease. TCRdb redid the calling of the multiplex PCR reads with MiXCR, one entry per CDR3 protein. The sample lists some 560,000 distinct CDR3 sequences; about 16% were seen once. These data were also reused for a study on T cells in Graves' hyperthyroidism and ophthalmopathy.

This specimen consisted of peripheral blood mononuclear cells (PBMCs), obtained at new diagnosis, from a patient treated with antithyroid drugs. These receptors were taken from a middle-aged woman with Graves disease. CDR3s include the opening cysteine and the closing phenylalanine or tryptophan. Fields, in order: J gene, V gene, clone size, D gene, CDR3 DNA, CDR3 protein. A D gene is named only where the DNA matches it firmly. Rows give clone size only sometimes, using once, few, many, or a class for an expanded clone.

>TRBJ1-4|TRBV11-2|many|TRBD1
TGTGCCAGCAGCTTAGGGGGCCCGGGACAGGGGGACGCCGGACTGTTTTTT
CASSLGGPGQGDAGLFF
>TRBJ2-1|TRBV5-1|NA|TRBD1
TGCGCCAGCAGCTTGGAGGGATCACAGGGGGAGTTCTTC
CASSLEGSQGEFF
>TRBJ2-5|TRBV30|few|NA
TGTGCCTGGAGTGTTGGCAGGGCGGAGACCCAGTACTTC
CAWSVGRAETQYF
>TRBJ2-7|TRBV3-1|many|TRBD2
TGTGCCAGCAGCCACTCCGGGGGGGCCTACGAGCAGTACTTC
CASSHSGGAYEQYF
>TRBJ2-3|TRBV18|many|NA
TGTGCCAGCTCACCACCGCAAGCCGTAGCGAGGCCAGATACGCAGTATTTT
CASSPPQAVARPDTQYF
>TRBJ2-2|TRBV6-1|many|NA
TGTGCCAGCAGATGGCAGGGACGGAACACCGGGGAGCTGTTTTTT
CASRWQGRNTGELFF
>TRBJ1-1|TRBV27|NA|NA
TGTGCCAGCATCGCTCGGACTGAAGCTTTCTTT
CASIARTEAFF
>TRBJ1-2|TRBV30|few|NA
TGTGCCTGGAGCGAACGGCACTATGGCTACACCTTC
CAWSERHYGYTF
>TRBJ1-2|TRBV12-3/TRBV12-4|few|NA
TGTGCCAGCAGTTACCCCCCGACAGGCGTCTATGGCTACACCTTC
CASSYPPTGVYGYTF
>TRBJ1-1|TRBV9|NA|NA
TGTGCCAGCAGCGTCTCCAGGAAGAACACTGAAGCTTTCTTT
CASSVSRKNTEAFF
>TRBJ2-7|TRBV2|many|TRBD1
TGTGCCAGCAGACTTAGACAGGGGCCGGGAGAGCAGTACTTC
CASRLRQGPGEQYF
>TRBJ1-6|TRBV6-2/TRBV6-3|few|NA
TGTGCCAGCAGCCCCCTAAAGGGCGGGACCAATTCACCCCTCCACTTT
CASSPLKGGTNSPLHF
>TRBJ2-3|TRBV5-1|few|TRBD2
TGCGCCAGCAGCCCTATAGCGGGGACAGATACGCAGTATTTT
CASSPIAGTDTQYF
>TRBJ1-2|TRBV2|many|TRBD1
TGTGCCAGCAGTGGGACAGGGTTTGGCTACACCTTC
CASSGTGFGYTF
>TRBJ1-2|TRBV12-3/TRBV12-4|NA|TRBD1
TGTGCCAGCAGTTTTGGGGCAGGGGGGTCCTATGGCTACACCTTC
CASSFGAGGSYGYTF
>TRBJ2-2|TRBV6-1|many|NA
TGTGCCAGCAGTGAAGCTTCACTACCCAGCACCGGGGAGCTGTTTTTT
CASSEASLPSTGELFF
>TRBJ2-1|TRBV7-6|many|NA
TGTGCCAGCAGCTTAGAGGTCAGGAGGTACAATGAGCAGTTCTTC
CASSLEVRRYNEQFF
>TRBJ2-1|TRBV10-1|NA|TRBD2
TGCGCCAGCAGTCGGACTAGCGGGGGGCAAAATGAGCAGTTCTTC
CASSRTSGGQNEQFF
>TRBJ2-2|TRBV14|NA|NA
TGTGCCAGCAGAGGTGGGCAAGCGAACACCGGGGAGCTGTTTTTT
CASRGGQANTGELFF
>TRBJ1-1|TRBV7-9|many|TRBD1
TGTGCCAGCAGCTTAGGGCCCGGGACAGGGGGCACTGAAGCTTTCTTT
CASSLGPGTGGTEAFF
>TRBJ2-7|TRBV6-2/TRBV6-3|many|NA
TGTGCCAGCAGTTACCGAGGGTCGTACTCAGGGGCCATCTACGAGCAGTACTTC
CASSYRGSYSGAIYEQYF
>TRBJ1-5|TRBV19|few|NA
TGTGCCAGTAGTATAGAGGGCAAATGGGGCAATCAGCCCCAGCATTTT
CASSIEGKWGNQPQHF
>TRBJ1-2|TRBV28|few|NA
TGTGCCAGCATAACAGGGAACTATGGCTACACCTTC
CASITGNYGYTF
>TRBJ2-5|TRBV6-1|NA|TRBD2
TGTGCCAGCGCAGGGACTAGTGGGGAGACCCAGTACTTC
CASAGTSGETQYF
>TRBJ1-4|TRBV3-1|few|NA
TGTGCCAGCAGATCTTTGGCGAGGGGTGAAAAACTGTTTTTT
CASRSLARGEKLFF
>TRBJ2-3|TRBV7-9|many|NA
TGTGCCAGCAGCCTGTACTGGATCGAAGATACGCAGTATTTT
CASSLYWIEDTQYF
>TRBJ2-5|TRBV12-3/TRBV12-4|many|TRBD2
TGTGCCAGCACCCTTAGCGGGGGACAAGAGACCCAGTACTTC
CASTLSGGQETQYF
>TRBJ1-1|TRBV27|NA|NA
TGTGCCAGCACAGGTCGTGACACTGAAGCTTTCTTT
CASTGRDTEAFF
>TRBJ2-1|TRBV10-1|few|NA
TGCGCCAGCAGTGAGTACAACAATGAGCAGTTCTTC
CASSEYNNEQFF
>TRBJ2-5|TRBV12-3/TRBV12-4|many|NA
TGTGCCAGCAGTTTAGACCCAGAATGGCAAGAGACCCAGTACTTC
CASSLDPEWQETQYF
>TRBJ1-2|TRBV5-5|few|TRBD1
TGTGCCAGCAGCTTGGTTCCCGGGACAGGGGTTGCTGGCTACACCTTC
CASSLVPGTGVAGYTF
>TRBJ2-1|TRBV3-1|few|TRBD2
TGTGCCAGCAGCCAACAAGGGGGTGCGGGGGGTTATGAGCAGTTCTTC
CASSQQGGAGGYEQFF
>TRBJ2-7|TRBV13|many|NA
TGTGCCAGCAGCTTAGGCGAAGGGTCGGCCTCCTACGAGCAGTACTTC
CASSLGEGSASYEQYF
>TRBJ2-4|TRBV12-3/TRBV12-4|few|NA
TGTGCCAGCAGTTTCGAAGTCAGTTTAGCCAAAAACATTCAGTACTTC
CASSFEVSLAKNIQYF
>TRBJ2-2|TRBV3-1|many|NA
TGTGCCAGCAGCCAAAGGGGAGGCGGGGAGCTGTTTTTT
CASSQRGGGELFF
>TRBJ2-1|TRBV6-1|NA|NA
TGTGCCAGCAGTGAACATCGGGTTTCCTACAATGAGCAGTTCTTC
CASSEHRVSYNEQFF
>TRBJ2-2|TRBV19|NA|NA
TGTGCCAGTAGTATAAAACCAACCGGGGAGCTGTTTTTT
CASSIKPTGELFF
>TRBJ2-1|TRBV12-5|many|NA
TGTGCTAGTGGTTTGGCCCTCAGTGTGGGCGATGAGCAGTTCTTC
CASGLALSVGDEQFF
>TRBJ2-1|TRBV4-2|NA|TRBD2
TGTGCCAGCAGCCTCTCCCGAGGGCGGGGGTTCCCATCTAGCTCCTACAATGAGCAGTTCTTC
CASSLSRGRGFPSSSYNEQFF
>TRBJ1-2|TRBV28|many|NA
TGTGCCAGCAGTTTGGCGCAGTATTATGGCTACACCTTC
CASSLAQYYGYTF
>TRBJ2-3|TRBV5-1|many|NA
TGCGCCAGCAGCTTGGACGTCGGAATAAAACCAGATACGCAGTATTTT
CASSLDVGIKPDTQYF
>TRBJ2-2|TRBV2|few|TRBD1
TGTGCCAGCAAGATAGGGACAGCTAACACCGGGGAGCTGTTTTTT
CASKIGTANTGELFF
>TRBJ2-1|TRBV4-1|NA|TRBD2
TGCGCCAGCAGCCAAGATAAAGCGGGGGGCCTTAATGAGCAGTTCTTC
CASSQDKAGGLNEQFF
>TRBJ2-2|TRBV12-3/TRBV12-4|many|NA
TGTGCCAGCATGACGGGACACATCACCGGGGAGCTGTTTTTT
CASMTGHITGELFF
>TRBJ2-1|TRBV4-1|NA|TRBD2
TGCGCCATCAGCCACTCGCCGGGACTAGCGGGGGGCCATGAGCAGTTCTTC
CAISHSPGLAGGHEQFF
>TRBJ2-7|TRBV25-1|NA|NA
TGTGCCAGCAATTACAACTACGAGCAGTACTTC
CASNYNYEQYF
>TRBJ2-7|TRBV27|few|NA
TGTGCCAGCAGTTGGGGCAGGGTGTACGAGCAGTACTTC
CASSWGRVYEQYF
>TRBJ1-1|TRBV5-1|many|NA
TGCGCCAGCAGCCCGACGGGTCGGTACACTGAAGCTTTCTTT
CASSPTGRYTEAFF
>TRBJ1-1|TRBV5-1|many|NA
TGCGCCAGCAGCTTGGCTCACCTTAACACTGAAGCTTTCTTT
CASSLAHLNTEAFF
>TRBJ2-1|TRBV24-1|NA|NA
TGTGCCACCAGTGTTGGACACAGTCACAATGAGCAGTTCTTC
CATSVGHSHNEQFF
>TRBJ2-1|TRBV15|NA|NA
TGTGCCACCAGCTTCCTCCTCGCAGGGGCCGATGAGCAGTTCTTC
CATSFLLAGADEQFF
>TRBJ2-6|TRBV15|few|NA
TGTGCCACCAGCAGAGGTGGGGCCACCTCTGGGGCCAACGTCCTGACTTTC
CATSRGGATSGANVLTF
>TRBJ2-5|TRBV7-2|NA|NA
TGTGCCAGCAGCTTAGAATCCAGTCCCGGGACCCAGTACTTC
CASSLESSPGTQYF
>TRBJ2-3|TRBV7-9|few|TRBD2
TGTGCCAGCAGCCCCCGGACTAGCGGGGGGGCAAGTACGCAGTATTTT
CASSPRTSGGASTQYF
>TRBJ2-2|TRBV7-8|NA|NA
TGTGCCAGCAGCTCGGTGGGGGACACCGGGGAGCTGTTTTTT
CASSSVGDTGELFF
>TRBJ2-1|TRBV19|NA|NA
TGTGCCAGTACCGACATTCTCACCAGGGCGTACAATGAGCAGTTCTTC
CASTDILTRAYNEQFF
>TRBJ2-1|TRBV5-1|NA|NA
TGCGCCAGCAGCTTGGCCGCCCGGGGGGCTGACTACTCCTACAATGAGCAGTTCTTC
CASSLAARGADYSYNEQFF